The source of this T cell receptor beta chain is a study of human T cells and chemical hapten exposure. From the RACE reads, TCRdb called clonotypes with MiXCR, one entry per CDR3 protein. The table shows roughly 180,000 distinct CDR3 sequences, with about 14% occurring only once. In its sample, this clonotype was seen many times. Sample time point: patch test 1, 2 weeks after DPC sensitization. Treatment denoted: therapeutic diphenylcyclopropenone sensitization with weekly scalp DPC. The authors extracted total RNA from unfractionated whole blood. The CDR3 consists of 14 residues. Trimming shortened V by 10 bases and J by 4 bases, and 14 bases separated the two germline ends. Germline lookup yields CDR1 SGHAT and CDR2 FQNNGV.

The sample was whole blood, taken in connection with sensitization to the hapten diphenylcyclopropenone (DPC). This sequence was found in a woman aged 25-40 years with alopecia areata. Some clones in this sample may be carry-over from other donors' samples. The chain uses TRBV11-2 and TRBJ1-6; D gene unclear. CDR3 in DNA: TGTGCCACCTCCTCCGCCGTGTATAATTCACCCCTCCACTTT. Translating gives CATSSAVYNSPLHF.